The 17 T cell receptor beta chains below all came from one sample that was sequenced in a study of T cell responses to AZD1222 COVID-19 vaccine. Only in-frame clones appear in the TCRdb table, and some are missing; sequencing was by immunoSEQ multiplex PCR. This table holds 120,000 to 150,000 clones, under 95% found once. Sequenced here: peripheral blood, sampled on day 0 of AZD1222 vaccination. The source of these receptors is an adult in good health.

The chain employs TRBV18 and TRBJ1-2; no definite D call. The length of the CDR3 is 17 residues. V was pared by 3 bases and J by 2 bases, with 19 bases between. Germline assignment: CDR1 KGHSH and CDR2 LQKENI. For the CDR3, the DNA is TGTGCCAGCTCACCCATCCGCCCCCAACAGCTAAACTATGGCTACACCTTC. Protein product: CASSPIRPQQLNYGYTF.

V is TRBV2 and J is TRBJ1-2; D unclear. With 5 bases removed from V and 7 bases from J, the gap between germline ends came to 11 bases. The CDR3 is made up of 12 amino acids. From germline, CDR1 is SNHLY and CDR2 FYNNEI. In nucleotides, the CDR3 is TGTGCCAGCAGTCGATGGGTTGCTGGCTACACCTTC. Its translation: CASSRWVAGYTF.

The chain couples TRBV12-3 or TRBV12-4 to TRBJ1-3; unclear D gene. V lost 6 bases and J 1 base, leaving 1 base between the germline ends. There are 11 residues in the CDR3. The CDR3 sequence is CASRSGNTIYF. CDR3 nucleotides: TGTGCCAGCAGATCTGGAAACACCATATATTTT.

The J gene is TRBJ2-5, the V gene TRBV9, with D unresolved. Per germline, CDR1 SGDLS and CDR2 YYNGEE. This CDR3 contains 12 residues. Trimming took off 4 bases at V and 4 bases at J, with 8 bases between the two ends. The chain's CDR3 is CASSPYGETQYF. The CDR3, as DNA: TGTGCCAGCAGCCCTTACGGAGAGACCCAGTACTTC.

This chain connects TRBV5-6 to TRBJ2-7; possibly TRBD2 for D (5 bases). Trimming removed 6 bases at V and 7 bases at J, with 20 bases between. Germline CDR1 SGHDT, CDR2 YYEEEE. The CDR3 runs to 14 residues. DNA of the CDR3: TGTGCCAGCACCTACGAGGTGCGGACTGAGGAGCAGTACTTC. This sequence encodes CASTYEVRTEEQYF.

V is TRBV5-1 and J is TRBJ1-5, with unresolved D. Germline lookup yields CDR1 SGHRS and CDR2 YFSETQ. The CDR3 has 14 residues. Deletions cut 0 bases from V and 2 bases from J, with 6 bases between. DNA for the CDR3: TGCGCCAGCAGCTTGGGTCCAGGCAATCAGCCCCAGCATTTT. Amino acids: CASSLGPGNQPQHF.

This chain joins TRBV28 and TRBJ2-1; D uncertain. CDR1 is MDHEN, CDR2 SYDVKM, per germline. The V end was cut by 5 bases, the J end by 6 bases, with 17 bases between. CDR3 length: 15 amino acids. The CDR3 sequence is CASSPAPLSANEQFF. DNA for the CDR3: TGTGCCAGCAGTCCCGCGCCCCTTAGTGCCAATGAGCAGTTCTTC.

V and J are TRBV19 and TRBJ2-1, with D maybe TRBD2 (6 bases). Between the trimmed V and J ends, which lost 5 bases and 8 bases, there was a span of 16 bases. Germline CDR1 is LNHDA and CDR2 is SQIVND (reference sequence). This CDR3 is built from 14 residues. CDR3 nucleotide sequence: TGTGCCAGTAGTCCTTTCAGGGAGGCCGATGAGCAGTTCTTC. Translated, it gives CASSPFREADEQFF.

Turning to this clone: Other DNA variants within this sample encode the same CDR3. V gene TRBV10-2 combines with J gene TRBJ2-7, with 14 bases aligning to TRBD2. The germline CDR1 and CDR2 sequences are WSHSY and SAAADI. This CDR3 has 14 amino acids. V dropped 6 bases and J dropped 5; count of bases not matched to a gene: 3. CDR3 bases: TGCGCCAGCAGGCGACTAGCGGGAGGGGACGAGCAGTACTTC. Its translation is CASRRLAGGDEQYF.

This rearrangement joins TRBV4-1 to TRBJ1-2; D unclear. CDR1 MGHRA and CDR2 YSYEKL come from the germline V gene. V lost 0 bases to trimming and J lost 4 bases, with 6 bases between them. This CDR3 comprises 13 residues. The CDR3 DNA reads TGCGCCAGCAGCCAAGAGTCATTCTATGGCTACACCTTC. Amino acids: CASSQESFYGYTF.

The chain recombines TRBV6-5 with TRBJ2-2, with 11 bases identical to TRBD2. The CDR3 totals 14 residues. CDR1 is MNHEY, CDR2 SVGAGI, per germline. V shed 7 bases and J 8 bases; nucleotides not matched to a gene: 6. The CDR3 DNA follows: TGTGCCAGCACATACCTAGCGGGGGGAGGGGAGCTGTTTTTT. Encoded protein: CASTYLAGGGELFF.

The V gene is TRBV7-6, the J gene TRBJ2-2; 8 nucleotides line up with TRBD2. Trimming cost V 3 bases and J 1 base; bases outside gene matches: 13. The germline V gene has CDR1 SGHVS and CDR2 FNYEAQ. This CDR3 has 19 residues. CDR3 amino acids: CASSFKPAGGKVNTGELFF. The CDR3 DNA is TGTGCCAGCAGCTTTAAACCTGCGGGGGGCAAAGTGAACACCGGGGAGCTGTTTTTT.

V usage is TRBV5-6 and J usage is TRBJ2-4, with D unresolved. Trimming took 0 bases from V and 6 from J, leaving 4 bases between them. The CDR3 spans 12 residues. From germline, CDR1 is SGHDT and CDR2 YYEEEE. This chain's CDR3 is CASSLGVNIQYF. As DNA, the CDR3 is TGTGCCAGCAGCTTGGGGGTAAACATTCAGTACTTC.

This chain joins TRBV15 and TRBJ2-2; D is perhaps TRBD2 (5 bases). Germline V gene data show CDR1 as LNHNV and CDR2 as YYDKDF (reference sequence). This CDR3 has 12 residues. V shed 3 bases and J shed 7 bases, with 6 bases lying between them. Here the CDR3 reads CATSREVGELFF. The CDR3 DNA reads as TGTGCCACCAGCAGGGAGGTCGGGGAGCTGTTTTTT.

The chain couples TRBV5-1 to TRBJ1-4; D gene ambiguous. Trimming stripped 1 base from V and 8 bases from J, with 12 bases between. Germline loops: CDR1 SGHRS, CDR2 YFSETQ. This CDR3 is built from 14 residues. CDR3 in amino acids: CASSLQSVREKLFF. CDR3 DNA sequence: TGCGCCAGCAGCTTGCAGAGCGTGCGGGAAAAACTGTTTTTT.

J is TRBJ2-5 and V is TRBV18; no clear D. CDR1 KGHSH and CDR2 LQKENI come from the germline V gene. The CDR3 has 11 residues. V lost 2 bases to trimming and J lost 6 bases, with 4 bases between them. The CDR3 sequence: CASSPEKTQYF. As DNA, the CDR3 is TGTGCCAGCTCACCAGAGAAGACCCAGTACTTC.

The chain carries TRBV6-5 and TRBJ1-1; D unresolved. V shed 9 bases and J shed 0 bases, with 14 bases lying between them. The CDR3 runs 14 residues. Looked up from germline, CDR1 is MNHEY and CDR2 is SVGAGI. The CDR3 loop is CASKTRGMNTEAFF. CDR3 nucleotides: TGTGCCAGTAAAACCCGAGGAATGAACACTGAAGCTTTCTTT.